Here is one T cell receptor beta chain with its context. Its specificity is not known. This entry comes from a study of CD8 T cells in ankylosing spondylitis. Findings and caveats of the study: Within ankylosing spondylitis blood, a TCR beta motif made up of eight highly homologous variants appeared to be characteristic. Disease-linked clones reportedly concentrated significantly in matched ankylosing spondylitis synovial fluid. Earlier literature documents some of the motif variants in reactive arthritis synovial fluid and blood.

J lost 1 base, V lost 10 bases, and 13 bases had no gene match. CDR3 length: 17 residues. Germline V gene lookup returns CDR1 MDHEN and CDR2 SYDVKM. Each TCR beta library was made by quantitative 5'-RACE that incorporated molecular barcodes. TCRdb passed the 5' RACE reads through MiXCR, listing each CDR3 protein once. The sample holds 200,000 to 250,000 distinct CDR3 sequences, about 10% seen once. V usage is TRBV28 and J usage is TRBJ2-6, with 7 bases that match TRBD1. The sample consisted of blood, either unsorted or a sorted T cell fraction (not recorded which). This TCR derives from a male donor with ankylosing spondylitis or in good health (not recorded which). CDR3 protein: CATRTGTVFSGANVLTF. The CDR3 nucleotides are TGTGCCACCCGAACCGGGACAGTGTTTTCTGGGGCCAACGTCCTGACTTTC.